Presented here are 32 T cell receptor beta chains from one specimen sequenced in a study of blood T cell repertoires in COVID-19. Repertoires were generated with immunoSEQ multiplex PCR, while TCRdb's copy carries only in-frame clones and drops some. This sample has around 82,000 clones; approximately 85% occur once, and the top ten carry roughly 9.6%. The sequenced material came from peripheral blood. These receptors were obtained from a man aged 50 to 60 with COVID-19, enrolled during active disease.

This clone was detected only once. CDR3 residues: CASSRTGIIGGYTF. For the CDR3, the DNA is TGCGCCAGCAGCCGGACGGGGATTATCGGCGGCTACACCTTC. The chain combines TRBV4-1 with TRBJ1-2; D not certain. V lost 4 bases and J 8 bases, leaving 17 bases between the germline ends. Germline CDR1 reads MGHRA; CDR2 reads YSYEKL. CDR3 length: 14 amino acids.

A word on this clone: The junction shows a germline mismatch at one end, possibly a read error. This chain links TRBV11-3 with TRBJ2-2; tentatively, D is TRBD1 (6 bases). Germline V gene sequence: CDR1 SGHNT, CDR2 YENEEA. The CDR3 length is 15 residues. The CDR3 bases are TGTGCCAGCAGCTTAGATCGAACAGGGTACCGGGGAGCTGTTTTT. Protein sequence: CASSLDRTGYRGAVF.

The CDR3 coding sequence is TGTGCCAGCAGGGATCCGACGGGATATAATTCACCCCTCCACTTT. Amino acid sequence: CASRDPTGYNSPLHF. The chain couples TRBV2 to TRBJ1-6; no firm D call. The CDR3 consists of 15 residues. Germline values: CDR1 SNHLY, CDR2 FYNNEI. The ends were cut back, 6 bases at V and 4 bases at J, with 13 bases in the middle.

The chain combines TRBV4-3 with TRBJ2-7, with 8 bases matching TRBD2. The CDR3 is 15 residues long. V lost 3 bases and J lost 7; bases outside the gene matches: 11. Germline values: CDR1 LGHNA, CDR2 YSLEER. As DNA, the CDR3 is TGCGCCAGCAGCCAGGAGCGGGAGAGTAACTTGGAGCAGTACTTC. Protein sequence: CASSQERESNLEQYF.

The chain has TRBV7-8 and TRBJ1-2; tentative D call: TRBD1 (5 bases). CDR1 and CDR2 (germline): SGHVS, FQNEAQ. The CDR3 consists of 15 residues. Trimming shortened V by 1 base and J by 4 bases, and 13 bases separated the two germline ends. CDR3 nucleotides: TGTGCCAGCAGCTTAGTTAGTGTAGGGGCCTATGGCTACACCTTC. This codes for CASSLVSVGAYGYTF.

The V gene is TRBV7-6, the J gene TRBJ1-6; 7 positions match TRBD1. The CDR3 totals 15 residues. CDR1 SGHVS and CDR2 FNYEAQ come from the germline V gene. Losses at the gene ends were 1 base for V and 7 bases for J; bases not matched to a gene: 4. The CDR3 DNA follows: TGTGCCAGCAGCTTAGGTGGGACAGAGAATTCACCCCTCCACTTT. Its translation: CASSLGGTENSPLHF. Full variable domain (remainder filled in from reference TRBV7-6 and TRBJ1-6): GAGVSQSPRYKVTKRGQDVALRCDPISGHVSLYWYRQALGQGPEFLTYFNYEAQQDKSGLPNDRFSAERPEGSISTLTIQRTEQRDSAMYRCASSLGGTENSPLHFGNGTRLTVT.

The rearrangement uses TRBV5-1 and TRBJ2-5, with 9 bases matching TRBD2. The CDR3 covers 16 residues. V gave up 0 bases and J gave up 5 bases; unmatched junction bases: 8. Looked up from germline, CDR1 is SGHRS and CDR2 is YFSETQ. The CDR3 DNA is TGCGCCAGCAGCTTGGGGCGGGTAGCGGGAGCCGAGACCCAGTACTTC. Its protein product is CASSLGRVAGAETQYF.

The chain is built from TRBV5-3 and TRBJ2-5, with D tentatively TRBD1 (6 bases). TRBV5-3 is placed among ORFs of uncertain function. The CDR3 has 17 residues. Trimming stripped 2 bases from V and 3 bases from J, with 20 bases between. CDR3 region: CARSFEAAGDLEETQYF. The CDR3 bases are TGTGCCAGAAGCTTTGAAGCGGCAGGGGATCTCGAAGAGACCCAGTACTTC.

The J gene is TRBJ1-1, the V gene TRBV7-9, with D perhaps matching TRBD1 (6 bases). This CDR3 spans 15 amino acids. Trimming removed 5 bases from V and 4 bases from J, with 17 bases in between. CDR1 is SEHNR and CDR2 is FQNEAQ in the germline V gene (reference sequence). CDR3 in DNA: TGTGCCAGCAGCGAACAACAGGGTCGGTTCACTGAAGCTTTCTTT. Its translation is CASSEQQGRFTEAFF.

The chain uses TRBV19 and TRBJ2-1; TRBD1 agrees at 10 bases. J gave up 7 bases and V 6 bases, and 3 bases lay outside the gene matches. CDR1 is LNHDA and CDR2 is SQIVND in the germline V gene (reference sequence). CDR3 length equals 13 residues. CDR3: CASRDRGNNEQFF. The CDR3 coding sequence is TGTGCCAGTAGGGACAGGGGGAATAATGAGCAGTTCTTC.

The genes are TRBV6-2 or TRBV6-3 and TRBJ2-3; D may be TRBD2 (5 bases). Looked up from germline, CDR1 is MNHEY and CDR2 is SVGEGT. Trimming stripped 3 bases from V and 2 bases from J, with 12 bases between. The CDR3 length is 15 residues. CDR3 protein: CASSYVGLVTDTQYF. CDR3 nucleotides: TGTGCCAGCAGTTATGTAGGACTCGTCACAGATACGCAGTATTTT.

This clone was detected a few times. The rearrangement joins TRBV15 to TRBJ1-2; 8 nucleotides agree with TRBD1. CDR1 and CDR2 (germline): LNHNV, YYDKDF (reference sequence). V gave up 0 bases and J gave up 4 bases; unmatched junction bases: 4. The CDR3 runs 15 residues. The CDR3 nucleotides read TGTGCCACCAGCAGAGAGCGAGGACAGGGCTATGGCTACACCTTC. Translated: CATSRERGQGYGYTF.

The J gene is TRBJ1-3, the V gene TRBV5-4; 7 positions agree with TRBD1. J was trimmed by 2 bases and V by 0 bases; bases with no gene match: 5. The CDR3 extends over 16 amino acids. CDR1 and CDR2 (germline): SGHNT, YYREEE (reference sequence). The CDR3 sequence: CASSLEGASTGNTIYF. CDR3 nucleotide sequence: TGTGCCAGCAGCTTGGAGGGGGCAAGTACTGGAAACACCATATATTTT.

The chain has TRBV7-9 and TRBJ1-2, with TRBD1 as a possible D gene (5 bases). Per the germline V gene, CDR1 is SEHNR and CDR2 is FQNEAQ (reference sequence). Between the trimmed V and J ends, which lost 5 bases and 7 bases, there was a span of 14 bases. This CDR3 comprises 13 residues. CDR3 sequence: CASSGQGGVGYTF. CDR3 nucleotide sequence: TGTGCCAGCAGCGGCCAGGGAGGGGTTGGCTACACCTTC.

The gene calls are TRBV5-1 and TRBJ1-1, with 7 bases aligning to TRBD1. Germline lookup yields CDR1 SGHRS and CDR2 YFSETQ. CDR3 length: 14 amino acids. V was pared by 2 bases and J by 4 bases, with 5 bases of the junction left unmatched. CDR3 sequence (DNA): TGCGCCAGCAGCTTAGCAACAGGGGCCACTGAAGCTTTCTTT. It translates to CASSLATGATEAFF.

The CDR3 DNA sequence: TGTGCCACCAGCAGAGTCGCGGAGATGAACACTGAAGCTTTCTTT. Translated, it gives CATSRVAEMNTEAFF. This rearrangement joins TRBV15 to TRBJ1-1, with D unresolved. Germline CDR1 LNHNV, CDR2 YYDKDF (reference sequence). The CDR3 extends over 15 amino acids. V gave up 1 base and J gave up 0 bases, with 9 bases separating them.

J is TRBJ1-3 and V is TRBV2; 8 bases match TRBD1. There are 16 residues in the CDR3. Per germline, CDR1 SNHLY and CDR2 FYNNEI. After removal of 6 bases from V and 0 bases from J, the junction contained 7 bases not matched to a gene. CDR3 region: CASSRDRQSSGNTIYF. CDR3 sequence (DNA): TGTGCCAGCAGCCGGGACAGGCAAAGCTCTGGAAACACCATATATTTT.

The CDR3 DNA reads TGTGCCAGCAGCTTGGGCCCTAGCGAGACCCAGTACTTC. Protein: CASSLGPSETQYF. J is TRBJ2-5 and V is TRBV5-4; maybe TRBD2 (5 bases). V lost 0 bases to trimming and J lost 5 bases, with 8 bases between them. The CDR3 has 13 amino acids. Germline V gene data show CDR1 as SGHNT and CDR2 as YYREEE (reference sequence).

This chain joins TRBV6-5 and TRBJ2-3; D unresolved. With 4 bases removed from V and 6 bases from J, the gap between germline ends came to 5 bases. This CDR3 region has 11 residues. Germline V lookup: CDR1 MNHEY, CDR2 SVGAGI. The CDR3 is CASSFADTQYF. The CDR3 coding sequence is TGTGCCAGCAGTTTCGCGGATACGCAGTATTTT.

This chain links TRBV2 with TRBJ2-7; 11 bases line up with TRBD2. The CDR3 sequence is 16 residues long. Germline V gives CDR1 SNHLY, CDR2 FYNNEI. Trimming cost V 4 bases and J 3 bases; bases outside gene matches: 8. CDR3 DNA sequence: TGTGCCAGCAGTGCCCCAACTAGCGGGGGCGGCTACGAGCAGTACTTC. Encoded protein: CASSAPTSGGGYEQYF.

The rearrangement joins TRBV6-5 to TRBJ2-7; 12 bases agree with TRBD2. CDR3 length: 15 amino acids. Unmatched junction bases numbered 6, after V lost 6 bases and J lost 3 bases. CDR1 MNHEY and CDR2 SVGAGI come from the germline V gene. The CDR3: CASRRTSGDRYEQYF. CDR3 bases: TGTGCCAGCAGACGGACTAGCGGGGACCGCTACGAGCAGTACTTC.

This chain links TRBV29-1 with TRBJ2-7, with 10 bases aligning to TRBD2. The J segment lost 7 bases and the V segment lost 1 base, leaving 4 bases of the junction unmatched. The CDR3 consists of 13 residues. Per the germline V gene, CDR1 is SQVTM and CDR2 is ANQGSEA. Here the CDR3 reads CSVEVAAGGEQYF. In DNA form, the CDR3 reads TGCAGCGTTGAAGTGGCAGCGGGAGGGGAGCAGTACTTC.

V usage is TRBV28 and J usage is TRBJ2-5, with D perhaps matching TRBD2 (5 bases). In germline, CDR1 is MDHEN, CDR2 SYDVKM. V was cut by 6 bases and J by 4 bases, with 9 bases left in between. This CDR3 contains 12 residues. The CDR3 nucleotides read TGTGCCAGCAGGTTTGAGGGAGAGACCCAGTACTTC. Amino acids: CASRFEGETQYF.

The genes are TRBV4-2 and TRBJ2-7, with 9 bases aligning to TRBD1. CDR3 length equals 15 residues. Germline CDR1 reads LGHNA; CDR2 reads YNFKEQ. V lost 0 bases, J lost 3 bases, and 3 bases stayed unmatched. This CDR3 is CASSQDGGQGYEQYF. The CDR3 nucleotides are TGTGCCAGCAGCCAAGATGGGGGACAGGGCTACGAGCAGTACTTC.

The chain couples TRBV6-1 to TRBJ2-1; 7 positions match TRBD2. The CDR3 is 18 amino acids. Unmatched junction bases numbered 17, after V lost 2 bases and J lost 7 bases. Germline loops: CDR1 MNHNS, CDR2 SASEGT. CDR3 DNA: TGTGCCAGCAGTGAAAACCCCGCTAGCGGATGGGGGAATAATGAGCAGTTCTTC. It translates to CASSENPASGWGNNEQFF.

This clone was seen a handful of times. V and J are TRBV9 and TRBJ2-1; 9 nucleotides match TRBD1. The germline V gene has CDR1 SGDLS and CDR2 YYNGEE. The CDR3 sequence is 15 residues long. The ends lost 4 bases at V and 9 bases at J; junction bases unmatched: 11. The CDR3 nucleotides read TGTGCCAGCAGCCCTTTACAGGGGGCAAGGAGTGAGCAGTTCTTC. Amino acids: CASSPLQGARSEQFF.

This clone was found once. At one boundary the junction diverges from the germline segment, which might be a read error. V usage is TRBV12-3 or TRBV12-4 and J usage is TRBJ1-2; 9 bases are shared with TRBD1. This CDR3 has 13 amino acids. Here the CDR3 reads CASSFRRLDRGAF. The CDR3 DNA reads as TGTGCCAGCAGTTTCCGGCGCCTTGACAGGGGGGCCTTC.

The V and J genes are TRBV28 and TRBJ1-1, with D possibly TRBD1 on 5 matching bases. Trimming shortened V by 3 bases and J by 5 bases, and 13 bases separated the two germline ends. Germline CDR1 and CDR2: MDHEN and SYDVKM. There are 14 residues in the CDR3. The CDR3 loop reads CASSFGSGGTEAFF. The CDR3 DNA reads as TGTGCCAGCAGTTTCGGCAGCGGGGGGACTGAAGCTTTCTTT.

The chain employs TRBV4-1 and TRBJ1-4, with TRBD1 identical over 10 bases. The CDR3 covers 15 residues. The ends lost 4 bases at V and 5 bases at J; junction bases unmatched: 4. The germline gives CDR1 MGHRA, CDR2 YSYEKL. The DNA of the CDR3 is TGCGCCAGCAGCCGGTCGGACAGGGGGAATGAAAAACTGTTTTTT. It translates to CASSRSDRGNEKLFF.

The genes are TRBV28 and TRBJ2-2; perhaps TRBD2 as D (6 bases). Trimming removed 8 bases at V and 4 bases at J, with 17 bases between. Looked up from germline, CDR1 is MDHEN and CDR2 is SYDVKM. This CDR3 has 15 amino acids. CDR3 DNA: TGTGCCAGCGGGGACGGGAGTCGGGGCACCGGGGAGCTGTTTTTT. Protein sequence: CASGDGSRGTGELFF. The complete variable domain, with remaining parts taken from reference TRBV28 and TRBJ2-2, reads DVKVTQSSRYLVKRTGEKVFLECVQDMDHENMFWYRQDPGLGLRLIYFSYDVKMKEKGDIPEGYSVSREKKERFSLILESASTNQTSMYLCASGDGSRGTGELFFGEGSRLTVL.

V and J are TRBV9 and TRBJ2-5, with D perhaps TRBD1 (5 bases). Trimming pared 0 bases from V and 1 base from J, leaving 7 bases between. The V gene's germline CDR1 is SGDLS and CDR2 YYNGEE. This CDR3 has 14 amino acids. The CDR3 loop is CASSVGGLQETQYF. CDR3 nucleotide sequence: TGTGCCAGCAGCGTAGGGGGCCTCCAAGAGACCCAGTACTTC. Together with reference TRBV9 and TRBJ2-5, the CDR3 gives the full variable domain: DSGVTQTPKHLITATGQRVTLRCSPRSGDLSVYWYQQSLDQGLQFLIQYYNGEERAKGNILERFSAQQFPDLHSELNLSSLELGDSALYFCASSVGGLQETQYFGPGTRLLVL.

This clone was observed many times. This chain joins TRBV3-1 (or the pseudogene TRBV3-2) and TRBJ2-7, with D perhaps matching TRBD2 (5 bases). The CDR3 spans 12 residues. The V end lost 6 bases, the J end lost 1 base, and 7 bases lay between the germline ends. Germline V gene data show CDR1 as LGHDT and CDR2 as YNNKEL (reference sequence). The CDR3 region is CASRTGSYEQYF. Written as DNA, the CDR3 is TGTGCCAGCAGGACGGGGTCCTACGAGCAGTACTTC.